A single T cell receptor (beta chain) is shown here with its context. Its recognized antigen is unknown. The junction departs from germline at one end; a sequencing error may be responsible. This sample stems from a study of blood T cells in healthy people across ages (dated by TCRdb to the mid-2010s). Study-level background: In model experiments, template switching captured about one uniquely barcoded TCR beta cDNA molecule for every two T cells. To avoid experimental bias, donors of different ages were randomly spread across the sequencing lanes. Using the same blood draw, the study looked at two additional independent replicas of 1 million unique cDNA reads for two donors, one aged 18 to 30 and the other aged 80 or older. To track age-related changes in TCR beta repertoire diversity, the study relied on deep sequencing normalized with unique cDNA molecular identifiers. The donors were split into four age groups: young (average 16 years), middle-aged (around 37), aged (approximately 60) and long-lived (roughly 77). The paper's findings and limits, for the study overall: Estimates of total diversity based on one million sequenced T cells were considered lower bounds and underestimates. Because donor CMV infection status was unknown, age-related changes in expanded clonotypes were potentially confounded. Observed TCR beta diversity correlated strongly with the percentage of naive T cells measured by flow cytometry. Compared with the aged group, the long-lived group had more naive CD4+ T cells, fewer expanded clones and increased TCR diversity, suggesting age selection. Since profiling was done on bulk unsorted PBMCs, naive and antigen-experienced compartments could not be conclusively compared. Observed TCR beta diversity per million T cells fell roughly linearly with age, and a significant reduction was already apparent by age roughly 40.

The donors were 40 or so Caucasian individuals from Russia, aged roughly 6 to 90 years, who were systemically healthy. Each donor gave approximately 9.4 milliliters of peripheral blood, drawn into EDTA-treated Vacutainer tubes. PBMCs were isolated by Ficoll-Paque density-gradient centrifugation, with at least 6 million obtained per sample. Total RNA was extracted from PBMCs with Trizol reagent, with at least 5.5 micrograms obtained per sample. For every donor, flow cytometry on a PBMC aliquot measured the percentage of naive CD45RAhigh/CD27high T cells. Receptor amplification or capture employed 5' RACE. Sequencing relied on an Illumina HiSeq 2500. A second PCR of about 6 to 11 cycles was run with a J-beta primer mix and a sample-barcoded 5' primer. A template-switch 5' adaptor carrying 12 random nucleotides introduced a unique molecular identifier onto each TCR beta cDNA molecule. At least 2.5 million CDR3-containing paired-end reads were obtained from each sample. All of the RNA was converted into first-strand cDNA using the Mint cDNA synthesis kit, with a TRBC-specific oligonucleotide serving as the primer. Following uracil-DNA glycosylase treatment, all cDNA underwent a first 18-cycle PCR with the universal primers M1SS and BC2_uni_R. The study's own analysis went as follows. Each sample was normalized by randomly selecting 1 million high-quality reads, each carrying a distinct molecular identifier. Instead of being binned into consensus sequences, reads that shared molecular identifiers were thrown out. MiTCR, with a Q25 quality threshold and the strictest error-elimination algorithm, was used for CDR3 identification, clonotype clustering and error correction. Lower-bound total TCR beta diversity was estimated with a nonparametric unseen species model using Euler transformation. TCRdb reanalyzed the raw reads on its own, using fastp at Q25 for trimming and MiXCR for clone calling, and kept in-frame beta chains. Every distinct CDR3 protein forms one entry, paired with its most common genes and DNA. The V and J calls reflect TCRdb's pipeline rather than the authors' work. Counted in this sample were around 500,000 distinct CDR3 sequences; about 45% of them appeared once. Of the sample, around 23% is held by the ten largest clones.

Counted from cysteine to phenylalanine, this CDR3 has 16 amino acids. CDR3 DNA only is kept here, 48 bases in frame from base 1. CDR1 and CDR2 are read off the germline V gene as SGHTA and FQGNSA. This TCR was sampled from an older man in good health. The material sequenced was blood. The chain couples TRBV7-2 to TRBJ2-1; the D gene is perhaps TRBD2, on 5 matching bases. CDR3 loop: CASSLASLRVNHEQFF. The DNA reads TGTGCCAGCAGCCTAGCTTCTCTGCGGGTAAACCATGAGCAGTTCTTC.